The present entry profiles one TCR beta chain with its context. The specificity of this receptor is unknown. The sample holds no much larger clone one base away, and base qualities are not on file. TCRbeta CDR3 regions were amplified from genomic DNA using the immunoSEQ Assay, a bias-controlled multiplex PCR. Processing in the source paper ran as follows. The number of nucleated cells in each sample was estimated from the amplification of reference gene primers within the assay. Sequence reads were collapsed and filtered to measure the absolute abundance of every unique TCRbeta CDR3 rearrangement. Productive Simpson clonality was computed per sample as the square root of Simpson's diversity index over productive rearrangements. TCRdb re-hosts the immuneACCESS table, in-frame sequences only. Its copies lack some clones; in the studies checked, an unresolved V gene accounts for under half of them, and the cause for the rest is not known. V, J and clone size were drawn from that table, and D and trimming were deduced from the DNA. Within this sample are around 140,000 clones, with approximately 82% of them counted one time only. The top ten clonotypes cover 1.5% to 2% of the sample.

At the junction V is shortened by 3 bases and J by 4 bases; bases outside the gene matches: 6. The CDR3 measures 16 amino acids from cysteine to phenylalanine. Just the 48-base CDR3 DNA is kept, in frame starting at base 1. CDR1 SGHRS and CDR2 YFSETQ were looked up in the germline V gene. The data originate from a study of blood T cell repertoires in COVID-19 (TCRdb year 2020). Looking at the study overall: Samples covering the acute and convalescent phases of COVID-19 were provided by collaborators in the United States, Italy and Spain. The dataset comprised deeply sampled blood TCRbeta repertoires from subjects exposed to, actively infected with, or recovered from COVID-19. The samples were drawn from two sources: the first 160 participants of the ongoing ImmuneRACE study, and 950 to 1,500 subjects contributed by 6 global collaborators. The prospective study material was composed of cDNA or gDNA derived from T cells, B-cell-depleted T cells, or PBMCs. The repertoires were released in a freely available public database meant as a resource for research on the immune response to SARS-CoV-2. Nearly every sample came with metadata listing a de-identified subject ID, COVID-19 status, age in years and sex. Where available, HLA class I and class II types were taken from metadata supplied by the sample provider and were not determined by assay-based typing.

Paper-wide results and their limitations: The quantity of clinical and demographic metadata differed by source and by participant and was supplied without curation.

Each collaborating institution followed its own protocols to collect whole blood in K2EDTA tubes. For TCRbeta analysis, collaborators shipped samples in one of three forms: frozen whole blood, isolated PBMCs, or DNA extracted from either of those sample types. This clonotype was sampled from a human donor in a cohort sampled during active COVID-19. The specimen sequenced was peripheral blood. This receptor chain uses TRBV5-1 and TRBJ2-2, with 10 junctional bases fitting TRBD2. The CDR3 corresponds to CASSYIAGGTTGELFF. In nucleotide form, the sequence is TGCGCCAGCAGCTACATAGCGGGAGGTACCACCGGGGAGCTGTTTTTT.